These 29 T cell receptor beta chains originate from one sample sequenced in a study of blood T cell repertoires in COVID-19. TCRdb's table, derived via immunoSEQ multiplex PCR, lists solely in-frame clones and lacks some. The table has 130,000 or so clones, 85% to 90% seen once. Sequenced sample: peripheral blood. The receptors were sampled from a woman aged 60-70 years with acute or convalescent COVID-19.

V gene TRBV19 combines with J gene TRBJ2-3; 7 bases are a match to TRBD2. The CDR3 consists of 13 residues. V lost 5 bases, J lost 2 bases, and 1 base stayed unmatched. CDR1 is LNHDA, CDR2 SQIVND, per germline (reference sequence). In DNA, the CDR3 is TGTGCCAGTAGTGGGGGGGTCACAGATACGCAGTATTTT. It encodes CASSGGVTDTQYF.

V and J are TRBV5-8 and TRBJ2-3, with D perhaps TRBD2 (5 bases). The CDR3 runs 13 residues. Germline V gives CDR1 SGHTS, CDR2 YDEGEE. V was trimmed by 1 base and J by 6 bases, leaving 9 bases between them. CDR3 in DNA: TGTGCCAGCAGCTTGAAGGGAGCCGATACGCAGTATTTT. It is translated as CASSLKGADTQYF. The full variable domain, in which reference TRBV5-8 and TRBJ2-3 provide the parts outside the CDR3, is EAGVTQSPTHLIKTRGQQATLRCSPISGHTSVYWYQQALGLGLQFLLWYDEGEERNRGNFPPRFSGRQFPNYSSELNVNALELEDSALYLCASSLKGADTQYFGPGTRLTVL.

CDR3 sequence (DNA): TGTGCCAGCAGTTACTCGAATTATGGGACAAATGAGCAGTTCTTC. It yields the protein CASSYSNYGTNEQFF. The J gene is TRBJ2-1, the V gene TRBV6-5, with D maybe TRBD1 (6 bases). The CDR3 is 15 amino acids. Per germline, CDR1 MNHEY and CDR2 SVGAGI. Deletions cut 0 bases from V and 7 bases from J, with 13 bases between.

This clone is labeled as medium-sized. V and J are TRBV27 and TRBJ1-2; D not resolved. This CDR3 has 12 amino acids. V was cut by 6 bases and J by 1 base, with 6 bases left in between. Germline loops: CDR1 MNHEY, CDR2 SMNVEV (reference sequence). CDR3 protein: CASSGGNYGYTF. The DNA for the CDR3 is TGTGCCAGCAGCGGAGGTAACTATGGCTACACCTTC.

V and J are TRBV30 and TRBJ1-1; the D gene is possibly TRBD1 (6 bases). V lost 0 bases to trimming and J lost 7 bases, with 15 bases between them. Germline CDR1 GTSNPN, CDR2 SVGIG (reference sequence). This CDR3 comprises 14 residues. CDR3 DNA: TGTGCCTGGAGTGTACTGGCAGGGGTGGGTGAAGCTTTCTTT. Amino acid sequence: CAWSVLAGVGEAFF.

This sequence joins TRBV6-5 and TRBJ1-1, with D possibly TRBD1 on 6 matching bases. The V end was cut by 6 bases, the J end by 6 bases, with 17 bases between. The CDR3 has 14 residues. Germline loops: CDR1 MNHEY, CDR2 SVGAGI. The CDR3 bases are TGTGCCAGCAGGGGTGGGCAGGGGATCGCTGAAGCTTTCTTT. Protein product: CASRGGQGIAEAFF.

In DNA form, the CDR3 reads TGTGCCAGCAGATCCCTAGCTCCCGGGGAGCTGTTTTTT. This translates into CASRSLAPGELFF. This chain joins TRBV6-5 and TRBJ2-2, with a weak D call TRBD2 (5 bases). The ends were cut back, 6 bases at V and 6 bases at J, with 11 bases in the middle. Germline assignment: CDR1 MNHEY and CDR2 SVGAGI. The CDR3 runs to 13 residues.

V and J are TRBV4-2 and TRBJ2-5; TRBD1 is a possible D gene (5 bases). The V end was cut by 5 bases, the J end by 4 bases, with 11 bases between. The CDR3 covers 13 residues. The germline CDR1 and CDR2 sequences are LGHNA and YNFKEQ. DNA for the CDR3: TGTGCCAGCAGCAAAGGACAATTAGAGACCCAGTACTTC. Its protein is CASSKGQLETQYF.

The chain uses TRBV5-1 and TRBJ1-3; 11 bases line up with TRBD1. From germline, CDR1 is SGHRS and CDR2 YFSETQ. CDR3 length: 17 amino acids. J gave up 0 bases and V 4 bases, and 6 bases lay outside the gene matches. In nucleotides, the CDR3 is TGCGCCAGCAGCCGAGGGACAGGGGGAGACTCTGGAAACACCATATATTTT. Translated, it gives CASSRGTGGDSGNTIYF.

The chain couples TRBV6-6 to TRBJ1-2; 8 bases are a match to TRBD1. The junction had 10 bases not matched to a gene; V was cut back by 6 bases and J by 1 base. The CDR3 runs 16 residues. CDR1 MNHNY and CDR2 SVGAGI come from the germline V gene (reference sequence). CDR3 DNA: TGTGCCAGCAGACAGGGGACAGGCGGAGTTAACTATGGCTACACCTTC. Translating gives CASRQGTGGVNYGYTF.

The chain employs TRBV5-1 and TRBJ2-3, with TRBD1 as a possible D gene (6 bases). Germline loops: CDR1 SGHRS, CDR2 YFSETQ. V dropped 0 bases and J dropped 4 bases, with 15 bases sitting between them. The CDR3 spans 16 residues. CDR3 sequence reads: CASSLDRVRGADTQYF. CDR3 in DNA: TGCGCCAGCAGCTTGGATCGGGTCAGGGGAGCAGATACGCAGTATTTT.

The chain carries TRBV30 and TRBJ1-5; 7 nucleotides line up with TRBD1. The V and J ends lost 2 bases and 3 bases, in that order; junction bases with no gene match: 4. The CDR3 has 14 residues. Germline assignment: CDR1 GTSNPN and CDR2 SVGIG (reference sequence). DNA of the CDR3: TGTGCCTGGAGTAAGGGACAGCCCAATCAGCCCCAGCATTTT. Amino acids: CAWSKGQPNQPQHF. The full variable domain, rest sourced from reference TRBV30 and TRBJ1-5, is SQTIHQWPATLVQPVGSPLSLECTVEGTSNPNLYWYRQAAGRGLQLLFYSVGIGQISSEVPQNLSASRPQDRQFILSSKKLLLSDSGFYLCAWSKGQPNQPQHFGDGTRLSIL.

The V gene is TRBV5-4, the J gene TRBJ1-4, with D uncertain. V lost 0 bases and J lost 0, with 6 bases in between. CDR1 is SGHNT and CDR2 is YYREEE in the germline V gene (reference sequence). The CDR3 has 15 residues. The CDR3 region is CASSLGPATNEKLFF. Here the CDR3 DNA reads TGTGCCAGCAGCTTGGGCCCAGCAACTAATGAAAAACTGTTTTTT.

V usage is TRBV19 and J usage is TRBJ2-3; 8 bases align to TRBD2. The CDR3 totals 16 residues. Germline assignment: CDR1 LNHDA and CDR2 SQIVND (reference sequence). J lost 0 bases, V lost 6 bases, and 8 bases had no gene match. CDR3 bases: TGTGCCAGTAGAATTGCGGGGGGCCCTAGCACAGATACGCAGTATTTT. Translation gives CASRIAGGPSTDTQYF.

The chain links TRBV7-2 to TRBJ2-5; 7 nucleotides agree with TRBD2. V was pared by 1 base and J by 2 bases, with 1 base of the junction left unmatched. CDR1 is SGHTA and CDR2 is FQGNSA in the germline V gene. The CDR3 spans 14 residues. The DNA for the CDR3 is TGTGCCAGCAGCTTAGGGGGACTACAAGAGACCCAGTACTTC. Translating gives CASSLGGLQETQYF.

This clone was observed once. This CDR3 reads CASSLGVTLGGNTIYF. The DNA of the CDR3 is TGTGCCAGCAGCTTAGGGGTAACATTGGGCGGAAACACCATATATTTT. The chain joins TRBV7-6 to TRBJ1-3; the D is unclear. Trimming removed 1 base from V and 4 bases from J, with 14 bases in between. Germline V gene sequence: CDR1 SGHVS, CDR2 FNYEAQ. The CDR3 length is 16 residues.

The genes are TRBV27 and TRBJ1-4, with 7 bases identical to TRBD1. CDR1 and CDR2 from the germline V gene are MNHEY and SMNVEV (reference sequence). The CDR3 has 21 amino acids. Trimming cost V 0 bases and J 4 bases; bases outside gene matches: 20. CDR3 bases: TGTGCCAGCAGTTTATCCCCCCTCCGACAGGACAAGCGACAGGGTAATGAAAAACTGTTTTTT. Translating it yields CASSLSPLRQDKRQGNEKLFF.

The chain has TRBV27 and TRBJ1-1, with a tentative D call TRBD1 (5 bases). Germline V gene lookup returns CDR1 MNHEY and CDR2 SMNVEV (reference sequence). V was trimmed by 3 bases and J by 4 bases, leaving 12 bases between them. CDR3 size: 14 residues. CDR3 sequence reads: CASSFGRVATEAFF. As DNA, the CDR3 is TGTGCCAGCAGTTTCGGCAGGGTGGCCACTGAAGCTTTCTTT.

J is TRBJ2-1 and V is TRBV28; 8 bases agree with TRBD2. Looked up from germline, CDR1 is MDHEN and CDR2 is SYDVKM. The CDR3 spans 15 residues. V lost 2 bases, J lost 6 bases, and 6 bases stayed unmatched. The CDR3 DNA follows: TGTGCCAGCAGTTTAGACGGGGGGGCCATCAATGAGCAGTTCTTC. This translates into CASSLDGGAINEQFF.

The CDR3 coding sequence is TGTGCCAGCAGTTACGGGGCCAGGGGAAACTATGGCTACACCTTC. Protein product: CASSYGARGNYGYTF. This chain joins TRBV6-5 and TRBJ1-2; tentatively, D is TRBD1 (6 bases). Trimming left V 2 bases short and J 2 bases short, with 12 bases between. This CDR3 is 15 amino acids long. Germline V CDR1 and CDR2: MNHEY, SVGAGI.

The chain recombines TRBV12-5 with TRBJ2-1; 9 nucleotides match TRBD2. The CDR3 loop spans 15 amino acids. The V gene end was trimmed by 7 bases and the J gene end by 3 bases; junction bases not matched to a gene: 7. The germline V gene encodes CDR1 LGHNT and CDR2 FRNRAP. The DNA for the CDR3 is TGTGCTAGTGTTCCTGAACTAGCGGGCTACAATGAGCAGTTCTTC. Translation: CASVPELAGYNEQFF.

This chain uses TRBV10-3 with TRBJ1-6, with D possibly TRBD1 on 5 matching bases. Germline V gene data show CDR1 as ENHRY and CDR2 as SYGVKD. The CDR3 has 14 amino acids. V was pared by 2 bases and J by 7 bases, with 9 bases between. The CDR3 region is CAISEPGINSPLHF. Written as DNA, the CDR3 is TGTGCCATCAGTGAGCCAGGGATAAATTCACCCCTCCACTTT.

This chain uses TRBV6-4 with TRBJ2-7; the D is unclear. Trimming removed 3 bases at V and 4 bases at J, with 10 bases between. Per germline, CDR1 MRHNA and CDR2 SNTAGT. The CDR3 is made up of 13 amino acids. Written as DNA, the CDR3 is TGTGCCAGCAGTGAATATGACGGGTACGAGCAGTACTTC. It translates to CASSEYDGYEQYF.

This chain connects TRBV27 to TRBJ1-4; TRBD1 aligns across 9 bases. Germline trimming cut 2 bases from V and 10 bases from J; bases unmatched to any gene: 5. The germline V gene encodes CDR1 MNHEY and CDR2 SMNVEV (reference sequence). The length of the CDR3 is 14 residues. CDR3 sequence: CASSLKTGGGKLFF. The CDR3 DNA follows: TGTGCCAGCAGTTTAAAGACAGGGGGGGGAAAACTGTTTTTT.

This sequence joins TRBV19 and TRBJ1-6; D is possibly TRBD1 (6 bases). Trimming pared 4 bases from V and 7 bases from J, leaving 14 bases between. The length of the CDR3 is 15 residues. CDR1 and CDR2 from the germline V gene are LNHDA and SQIVND (reference sequence). DNA of the CDR3: TGTGCCAGTAGTACGACCCGGACAGAGAATTCACCCCTCCACTTT. Its translation: CASSTTRTENSPLHF.

The chain employs TRBV30 and TRBJ2-4, with a tentative D call TRBD2 (6 bases). The CDR3 covers 13 residues. From germline, CDR1 is GTSNPN and CDR2 SVGIG (reference sequence). V lost 7 bases and J lost 3, with 13 bases in between. The CDR3 nucleotides read TGTGCCTACCATAGGCGGGACAAAAACATTCAGTACTTC. Translating gives CAYHRRDKNIQYF. The complete variable domain, with remaining parts taken from reference TRBV30 and TRBJ2-4, reads SQTIHQWPATLVQPVGSPLSLECTVEGTSNPNLYWYRQAAGRGLQLLFYSVGIGQISSEVPQNLSASRPQDRQFILSSKKLLLSDSGFYLCAYHRRDKNIQYFGAGTRLSVL.

The genes are TRBV18 and TRBJ1-1, with 7 bases fitting TRBD1. The V gene end was trimmed by 4 bases and the J gene end by 5 bases; junction bases not matched to a gene: 13. Germline loops: CDR1 KGHSH, CDR2 LQKENI. The CDR3 length is 16 residues. CDR3 region: CASSQDSTGALTEAFF. CDR3 bases: TGTGCCAGCTCACAAGACAGCACAGGGGCTCTAACTGAAGCTTTCTTT. Complete variable domain (other parts from reference TRBV18 and TRBJ1-1): NAGVMQNPRHLVRRRGQEARLRCSPMKGHSHVYWYRQLPEEGLKFMVYLQKENIIDESGMPKERFSAEFPKEGPSILRIQQVVRGDSAAYFCASSQDSTGALTEAFFGQGTRLTVV.

The genes are TRBV10-3 and TRBJ2-6; 9 bases align to TRBD1. V shed 6 bases, J shed 4 bases, and the junction held 4 bases outside the gene matches. This CDR3 has 15 amino acids. Germline V gives CDR1 ENHRY, CDR2 SYGVKD. CDR3 in amino acids: CAISGQGSGANVLTF. Here the CDR3 DNA reads TGTGCCATCAGCGGACAGGGGTCCGGGGCCAACGTCCTGACTTTC.

For the CDR3, the DNA is TGTGCCAGCAGCTTAGGGGGACAGGGTAACCAGTATACGCAGTATTTT. The encoded protein is CASSLGGQGNQYTQYF. The chain uses TRBV11-2 and TRBJ2-3; the match to TRBD1 covers 9 bases. Germline V gene lookup returns CDR1 SGHAT and CDR2 FQNNGV. The length of the CDR3 is 16 residues. With 1 base clipped from V and 7 bases from J, the junction kept 9 bases outside the gene matches. Full variable domain (rest looked up from reference TRBV11-2 and TRBJ2-3): EAGVAQSPRYKIIEKRQSVAFWCNPISGHATLYWYQQILGQGPKLLIQFQNNGVVDDSQLPKDRFSAERLKGVDSTLKIQPAKLEDSAVYLCASSLGGQGNQYTQYFGPGTRLTVL.